This T cell receptor (beta chain) emerged from a study of blood T cell repertoires in COVID-19. Study details: From T cells, B-cell-depleted T cells, or PBMCs came the material, which was cDNA or gDNA.

This clone showed up just a few times. As processed by the authors: It was from reference gene primer amplification that nucleated cell counts were estimated. Produced via immunoSEQ multiplex PCR; TCRdb's table is partial and in-frame only. V, J and clone size are those of that table, while D and trimming were read from the DNA. Of roughly 250,000 clones listed, around 86% are singletons. This CDR3 comprises 12 residues. The germline V gene encodes CDR1 MGHDK and CDR2 SYGVNS. V lost 7 bases and J lost 7, with 13 bases in between. The source material was peripheral blood. The chain carries TRBV25-1 and TRBJ1-2; D gene ambiguous. This TCR came from a woman in her sixties with active or convalescent COVID-19. The CDR3 region has the DNA TGTGCCAGCAACGGGGTTTGGCGTGGCTACACCTTC. It is translated as CASNGVWRGYTF.